What follows is one TCR beta chain and its context. Its cognate antigen is unknown. The data were taken from a study of blood T cells in healthy people across ages. V shed 5 bases, J shed 2 bases, and the junction held 19 bases outside the gene matches. Germline V gene sequence: CDR1 SGHVS, CDR2 FQNEAQ. This CDR3 has 19 residues. Primed by a sample-barcoded 5' primer and a J-beta primer mix, a second PCR proceeded for about 7 to 12 cycles. TCRdb re-derived calls from the 5' RACE reads in MiXCR, one entry per CDR3 protein. The data hold fewer than 1 million distinct CDR3 sequences, with 40% to 50% observed a single time. Whole-study results and caveats: TCR beta diversity correlated strongly with naive T cell percentage. TCR beta diversity, measured per million T cells, fell in a roughly linear way with age. Possibly, changes in expanded clonotypes were confounded because donor CMV status was unknown.

The gene calls are TRBV7-8 and TRBJ1-1, with TRBD1 identical over 8 bases. The source material was blood. The receptor was isolated from a man in his 60s in good health. The DNA for the CDR3 is TGTGCCAGCAGCATCATTATGGGCGTTCCGGGACAGGTCAACACTGAAGCTTTCTTT. It specifies CASSIIMGVPGQVNTEAFF.